This T cell receptor (beta chain) is drawn from a study of Graves' ophthalmopathy and Graves' hyperthyroidism. Study-level information: Upon initial diagnosis and before any treatment, peripheral blood was collected. Findings of the study overall: Detection in blood was also observed for most expanded thyroid clonotypes above 0.001 frequency.

CDR3 regions of TCR beta were amplified from RNA transcripts. Amplification began with first-round RT-PCR using HTBI primers, then second-round multiplex PCR was performed. From the multiplex PCR reads, TCRdb called clonotypes with MiXCR, one entry per CDR3 protein. The table includes almost 750,000 distinct CDR3 sequences, 40% detected once. This clonotype was counted many times. The antigen is undetermined. Germline V lookup: CDR1 SGHTA, CDR2 FQGNSA. This CDR3 spans 14 amino acids. V shed 3 bases and J shed 5 bases, with 13 bases lying between them. Ophthalmopathy in the donors was of moderate-to-severe activity, with CAS ≥3, NOSPECS ≥4 and duration under 3 months.

This chain links TRBV7-2 with TRBJ1-1; D is ambiguous. The sequenced material came from peripheral blood. The clonotype originates from an adult man with Graves' ophthalmopathy. The CDR3 is CASSFRVPGTEAFF. The CDR3 coding sequence is TGTGCCAGCAGCTTTAGGGTCCCGGGAACTGAAGCTTTCTTT. The whole variable domain, remainder taken from reference TRBV7-2 and TRBJ1-1, is GAGVSQSPSNKVTEKGKDVELRCDPISGHTALYWYRQSLGQGLEFLIYFQGNSAPDKSGLPSDRFSAERTGGSVSTLTIQRTQQEDSAVYLCASSFRVPGTEAFFGQGTRLTVV.